Below are 22 T cell receptor beta chains sequenced from a single sample in a study of radiotherapy plus CTLA-4 blockade in lung cancer. This table comes from immunoSEQ multiplex PCR, and its TCRdb copy is limited to in-frame clones, with some not included. The table shows some 100,000 clones, with about four fifths occurring only once. The input for sequencing was peripheral blood, taken from a patient treated with radiotherapy plus ipilimumab. All receptors come from a human donor with non-small cell lung cancer who had a partial response to radiotherapy plus ipilimumab.

This clone has more than one count but fewer than ten. V gene TRBV30 combines with J gene TRBJ1-4; no clear D. In germline, CDR1 is GTSNPN, CDR2 SVGIG (reference sequence). Trimming removed 2 bases from V and 12 bases from J, with 10 bases in between. There are 11 residues in the CDR3. The CDR3 bases are TGTGCCTGGAGTCCCCGGGGTGAACTGTTTTTT. Amino acid sequence: CAWSPRGELFF.

The chain recombines TRBV6-6 with TRBJ1-4; maybe TRBD1 (5 bases). Trimming left V 4 bases short and J 6 bases short, with 9 bases between. In germline, CDR1 is MNHNY, CDR2 SVGAGI (reference sequence). This CDR3 comprises 13 residues. In nucleotides, the CDR3 is TGTGCCAGCAGTTCAGGGATTGATGAAAAACTGTTTTTT. This gives the protein CASSSGIDEKLFF.

V usage is TRBV5-6 and J usage is TRBJ2-3, with D unclear. This CDR3 region has 16 residues. Germline CDR1 SGHDT, CDR2 YYEEEE. The V and J ends lost 0 bases and 0 bases respectively, with 11 bases between them. CDR3 sequence (DNA): TGTGCCAGCAGCTTGGCGTCAGGCCTTAGCACAGATACGCAGTATTTT. Translated: CASSLASGLSTDTQYF. The full variable domain, rest sourced from reference TRBV5-6 and TRBJ2-3, is DAGVTQSPTHLIKTRGQQVTLRCSPKSGHDTVSWYQQALGQGPQFIFQYYEEEERQRGNFPDRFSGHQFPNYSSELNVNALLLGDSALYLCASSLASGLSTDTQYFGPGTRLTVL.

The V call is TRBV11-2, the J call TRBJ2-1; 10 bases fit TRBD2. J was trimmed by 7 bases and V by 1 base; bases with no gene match: 7. This CDR3 is built from 16 residues. Germline assignment: CDR1 SGHAT and CDR2 FQNNGV. This CDR3 reads CASSLVIGLADNEQFF. DNA of the CDR3: TGTGCCAGCAGCTTAGTTATCGGACTAGCGGATAATGAGCAGTTCTTC.

The chain has TRBV4-1 and TRBJ2-5, with TRBD1 identical over 7 bases. The length of the CDR3 is 14 residues. V gave up 0 bases and J gave up 4 bases; unmatched junction bases: 2. Germline V gene data show CDR1 as MGHRA and CDR2 as YSYEKL. Here the CDR3 DNA reads TGCGCCAGCAGCCAAGAGGGGACAGCAGAGACCCAGTACTTC. Its protein product is CASSQEGTAETQYF.

The J gene is TRBJ1-2, the V gene TRBV5-8; TRBD1 aligns across 7 bases. This CDR3 has 14 residues. In germline, CDR1 is SGHTS, CDR2 YDEGEE. The trim removed 4 bases at V and 8 bases at J, leaving 11 bases unmatched. The CDR3 loop reads CASSLGQDWRGYTF. The CDR3 nucleotides read TGTGCCAGCAGCCTAGGACAGGACTGGCGGGGCTACACCTTC.

This rearrangement joins TRBV4-1 to TRBJ2-1; D remains unclear. The V gene's germline CDR1 is MGHRA and CDR2 YSYEKL. The CDR3 loop spans 12 amino acids. Deletions cut 1 base from V and 9 bases from J, with 7 bases between. This CDR3 is CASSQVGTEQFF. The CDR3, as DNA: TGCGCCAGCAGCCAAGTGGGCACTGAGCAGTTCTTC.

The chain joins TRBV7-8 to TRBJ1-5, with D unclear. This CDR3 is built from 14 residues. Germline V gene lookup returns CDR1 SGHVS and CDR2 FQNEAQ. Trimming took off 3 bases at V and 4 bases at J, with 10 bases between the two ends. CDR3 residues: CASSFGSHNQPQHF. The CDR3 nucleotides are TGTGCCAGCAGCTTCGGGTCTCATAATCAGCCCCAGCATTTT.

The gene calls are TRBV4-1 and TRBJ1-2; possible D gene TRBD1, 6 bases. The germline V gene encodes CDR1 MGHRA and CDR2 YSYEKL. Trimming removed 5 bases from V and 2 bases from J, with 12 bases in between. The CDR3 spans 14 residues. CDR3 protein: CASSYPQGNYGYTF. The CDR3 DNA follows: TGCGCCAGCAGCTATCCCCAGGGGAACTATGGCTACACCTTC.

This clone has just a few counts. The chain is built from TRBV25-1 and TRBJ2-1; perhaps TRBD1 as D (5 bases). The CDR3 sequence is 14 residues long. Per germline, CDR1 MGHDK and CDR2 SYGVNS. V lost 0 bases, J lost 12 bases, and 15 bases lay in between. The DNA of the CDR3 is TGTGCCAGCAGTGAATATTCCCAGGGCTACCCGCAGTTCTTC. Amino acids: CASSEYSQGYPQFF. Full variable domain (outside the CDR3, taken from reference TRBV25-1 and TRBJ2-1): EADIYQTPRYLVIGTGKKITLECSQTMGHDKMYWYQQDPGMELHLIHYSYGVNSTEKGDLSSESTVSRIRTEHFPLTLESARPSHTSQYLCASSEYSQGYPQFFGPGTRLTVL.

The J gene is TRBJ2-7, the V gene TRBV10-2; D might be TRBD1 (5 bases). CDR1 and CDR2 (germline): WSHSY, SAAADI. This CDR3 is 14 amino acids long. Trimming took 2 bases from V and 5 from J, leaving 13 bases between them. The CDR3 reads CASSEGWQGHEQYF. The DNA for the CDR3 is TGCGCCAGCAGTGAGGGGTGGCAGGGCCACGAGCAGTACTTC.

The J gene is TRBJ1-5, the V gene TRBV6-5; D remains unclear. The CDR3 contains 14 residues. The germline V and J ends were trimmed by 5 bases and 6 bases, with 14 bases remaining between them. The germline V gene has CDR1 MNHEY and CDR2 SVGAGI. This CDR3 is CASSTYRGGQPQHF. In nucleotides, the CDR3 is TGTGCCAGCAGTACCTACAGAGGAGGTCAGCCCCAGCATTTT.

The chain links TRBV5-4 to TRBJ2-2; TRBD2 matches 12 bases. The CDR3 has 16 residues. Germline trimming cut 4 bases from V and 5 bases from J; bases unmatched to any gene: 6. Germline CDR1 reads SGHNT; CDR2 reads YYREEE (reference sequence). This CDR3 reads CASSVGTSGLTGELFF. In DNA form, the CDR3 reads TGTGCCAGCAGCGTAGGGACTAGCGGGTTAACCGGGGAGCTGTTTTTT.

This sequence joins TRBV7-8 and TRBJ2-4, with D perhaps matching TRBD2 (6 bases). The V gene's germline CDR1 is SGHVS and CDR2 FQNEAQ. Deletions cut 5 bases from V and 0 bases from J, with 8 bases between. CDR3 length equals 14 residues. CDR3 DNA: TGTGCCAGCAGCGCGGGACTAGCCAAAAACATTCAGTACTTC. As protein: CASSAGLAKNIQYF.

The chain couples TRBV5-3 to TRBJ1-5; D is perhaps TRBD1 (5 bases). TRBV5-3 is classed as an ORF, of uncertain function. CDR3 length equals 14 residues. Trimming pared 5 bases from V and 4 bases from J, leaving 13 bases between. CDR3 DNA sequence: TGTGCCAGAAGGACCCAGGGTCCTAATCAGCCCCAGCATTTT. Encoded protein: CARRTQGPNQPQHF.

V usage is TRBV6-1 and J usage is TRBJ2-7; D unresolved. In germline, CDR1 is MNHNS, CDR2 SASEGT. Trimming cost V 8 bases and J 9 bases, with 20 bases left between them. The CDR3 is 13 residues long. The CDR3 loop reads CASGRPGDLGQYV. As DNA, the CDR3 is TGTGCCAGCGGACGACCGGGCGACCTGGGGCAGTACGTC.

The chain uses TRBV9 and TRBJ2-2; D gene uncertain. The CDR3 is made up of 14 amino acids. Germline CDR1 is SGDLS and CDR2 is YYNGEE. Trimming shortened V by 0 bases and J by 9 bases, and 12 bases separated the two germline ends. The CDR3 loop is CASSVGRNPRELFF. The CDR3 DNA sequence: TGTGCCAGCAGCGTAGGGAGAAACCCGAGGGAGCTGTTTTTT.

This clone was counted only a few times. The chain couples TRBV21-1 to TRBJ1-1; the table calls TRBD1, which could not be checked here. TRBV21-1 is given as a pseudogene. The CDR3 sequence is 19 residues long. The CDR3 region is CASTTKRNRGLTMGTEAFF. In DNA, the CDR3 is TGTGCCAGCACTACAAAGCGAAACAGGGGCCTCACTATGGGAACTGAAGCTTTCTTT.

The chain couples TRBV30 to TRBJ1-2; 7 bases are shared with TRBD1. The V gene end was trimmed by 5 bases and the J gene end by 7 bases; junction bases not matched to a gene: 10. The CDR3 has 13 amino acids. The germline V gene encodes CDR1 GTSNPN and CDR2 SVGIG (reference sequence). CDR3 protein: CAWGGQQRSGYTF. The CDR3 nucleotides are TGTGCCTGGGGGGGACAGCAGAGGAGTGGCTACACCTTC.

This clone was observed once. The chain recombines TRBV10-1 with TRBJ1-1, with D uncertain. V was shortened by 3 bases and J by 2 bases, with 7 bases between the two germline ends. This CDR3 has 13 residues. The germline gives CDR1 WNHNN, CDR2 SYGVQD (reference sequence). The CDR3 reads CASSDEVNTEAFF. The CDR3 DNA reads as TGCGCCAGCAGTGACGAGGTTAACACTGAAGCTTTCTTT.

The genes are TRBV6-5 and TRBJ2-3; 11 bases fit TRBD2. The junction had 2 bases not matched to a gene; V was cut back by 2 bases and J by 4 bases. Germline V gene lookup returns CDR1 MNHEY and CDR2 SVGAGI. The CDR3 is 15 residues long. The CDR3: CASSYVAGGADTQYF. The CDR3 DNA reads TGTGCCAGCAGTTACGTAGCGGGAGGGGCAGATACGCAGTATTTT.

The chain couples TRBV18 to TRBJ2-7, with 9 bases identical to TRBD1. This CDR3 comprises 17 residues. Germline V gene sequence: CDR1 KGHSH, CDR2 LQKENI. Trimming cost V 3 bases and J 7 bases; bases outside gene matches: 16. The CDR3 reads CASSPQPLTGGGLEQYF. The CDR3 nucleotides are TGTGCCAGCTCACCTCAACCATTGACAGGGGGGGGACTGGAGCAGTACTTC.